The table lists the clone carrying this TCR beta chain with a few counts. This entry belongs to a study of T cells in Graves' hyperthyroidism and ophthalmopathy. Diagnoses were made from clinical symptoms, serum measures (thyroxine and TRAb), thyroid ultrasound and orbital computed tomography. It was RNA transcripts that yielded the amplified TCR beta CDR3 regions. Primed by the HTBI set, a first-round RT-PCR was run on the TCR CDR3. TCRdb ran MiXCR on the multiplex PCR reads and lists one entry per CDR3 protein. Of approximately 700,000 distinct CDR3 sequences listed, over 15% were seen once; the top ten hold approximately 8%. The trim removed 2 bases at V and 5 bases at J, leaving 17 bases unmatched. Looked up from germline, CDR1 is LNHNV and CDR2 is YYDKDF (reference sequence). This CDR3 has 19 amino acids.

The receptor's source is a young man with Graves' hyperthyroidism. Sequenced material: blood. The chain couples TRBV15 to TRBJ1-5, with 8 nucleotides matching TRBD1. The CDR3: CATSRPPGQVSTLDQPQHF. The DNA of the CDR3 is TGTGCCACCAGCAGACCACCGGGACAGGTCTCCACCCTCGATCAGCCCCAGCATTTT.